This T cell receptor beta chain was found in a study of T cells in Graves' hyperthyroidism and ophthalmopathy. There are many counts of this clonotype. Newly diagnosed hyperthyroidism patients aged 18 to 65 years had disease lasting under 2 months. Amplification targeted TCR beta CDR3 regions from RNA transcripts. Using the HTBI primer set, a first-round RT-PCR was run on the TCR CDR3. MiXCR, run by TCRdb on the multiplex PCR reads, gives a single entry per CDR3 protein. The sample consists of 750,000 to 900,000 distinct CDR3 sequences, more than 30% of them appearing once. The V end was cut by 3 bases, the J end by 4 bases, with 12 bases between. The CDR3 spans 14 residues. Germline loops: CDR1 LNHDA, CDR2 SQIVND (reference sequence).

Sequencing input: blood. This receptor was obtained from a man aged 18 to 30 with Graves' hyperthyroidism. The J gene is TRBJ1-1, the V gene TRBV19; D gene ambiguous. The CDR3 is CASSMIRGSTEAFF. The CDR3 DNA is TGTGCCAGTAGTATGATACGGGGTAGCACTGAAGCTTTCTTT.